This T cell receptor beta chain was sequenced in a study of PD-1 blockade in classical Hodgkin lymphoma. General study results and limits: Individuals initiating nivolumab under 1 year after ASCT were excluded. Newly diagnosed patients reportedly trailed healthy donors in baseline TCR diversity. CD4+ TCR diversity rose significantly by C4D1, and CD8+ TCR diversity did not.

Profiled with immunoSEQ multiplex PCR; TCRdb holds only in-frame clones, not every one. The repertoire consists of more than 90,000 clones, with 75% to 90% occurring once and the leading ten covering 5% to 7.5%. Every patient had relapsed following autologous stem cell transplantation, and cohorts differed in brentuximab vedotin exposure. Complete response, partial response or progressive disease was recorded as best response. On this clone itself: What it binds is unknown.

Per germline, CDR1 MNHEY and CDR2 SMNVEV (reference sequence). CDR3 length: 14 amino acids. Between the trimmed V and J ends, which lost 2 bases and 4 bases, there was a span of 10 bases. The TCR originated in a human donor with classical Hodgkin lymphoma. The chain recombines TRBV27 with TRBJ2-3; possible D gene TRBD2, 6 bases. The sequencing here drew on peripheral blood mononuclear cells (PBMCs), taken before the second cycle of nivolumab. The CDR3 nucleotides are TGTGCCAGCAGTTTAGCGGGGTTCGCAGATACGCAGTATTTT. This codes for CASSLAGFADTQYF.